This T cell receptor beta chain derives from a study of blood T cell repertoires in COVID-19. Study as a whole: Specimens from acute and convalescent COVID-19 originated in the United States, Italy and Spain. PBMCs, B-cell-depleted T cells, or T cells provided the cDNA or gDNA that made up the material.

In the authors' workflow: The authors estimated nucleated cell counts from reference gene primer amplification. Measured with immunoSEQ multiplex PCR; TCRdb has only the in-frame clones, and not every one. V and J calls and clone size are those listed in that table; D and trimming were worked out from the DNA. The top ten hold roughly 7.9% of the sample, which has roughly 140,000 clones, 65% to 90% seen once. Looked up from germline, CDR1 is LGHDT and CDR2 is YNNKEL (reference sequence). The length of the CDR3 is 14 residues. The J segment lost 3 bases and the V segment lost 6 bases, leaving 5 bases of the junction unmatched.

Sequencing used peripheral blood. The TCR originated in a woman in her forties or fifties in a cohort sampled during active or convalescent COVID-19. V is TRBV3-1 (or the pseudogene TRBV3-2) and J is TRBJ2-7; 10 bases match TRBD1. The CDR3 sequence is CASSTGTGDYEQYF. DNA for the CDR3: TGTGCCAGCAGTACCGGGACAGGGGACTACGAGCAGTACTTC.